A selection of T cell receptor beta chains follows, all from one sample in a study of OX40 agonist ivuxolimab in advanced cancers. Here immunoSEQ multiplex PCR was the method, and the copy in TCRdb shows in-frame clones only, minus some. Of roughly 66,000 clones listed, 87% are singletons. The sequencing used CD4+ or CD8+ T cells sorted from blood, collected in a trial of the OX40 agonist ivuxolimab. The receptors were gathered from an adult with an advanced solid tumor such as melanoma, head and neck, liver or kidney cancer. The CDR3 runs from the conserved cysteine through the conserved F or W. D genes are given only for firm matches. Only part of the rows carry a size: once, few, many, or a class if the clone is expanded.

D	V	J	size	DNA	CDR3
.	TRBV27	TRBJ1-3	.	TGTGCCAGCAACCCAGGCGGGGGGGGAAACACCATATATTTT	CASNPGGGGNTIYF
TRBD1	TRBV6-5	TRBJ1-2	.	TGTGCCAGCAGGGAGACAGGGGGCGGAGGCGGAGGCTACACCTTC	CASRETGGGGGGYTF
.	TRBV6-1	TRBJ2-7	.	TGTGCCAGCAGTGCCCCCCGCCCCGAGCAGTACTTC	CASSAPRPEQYF
.	TRBV15	TRBJ1-2	.	TGTGCCACCAGCAGAGCGGCCGGCCTCGTTGCTGGCTACACCTTC	CATSRAAGLVAGYTF
TRBD1	TRBV5-1	TRBJ1-1	.	TGCGCCAGCAGCCCGGGAGGGGGCGGGGACACTGAAGCTTTCTTT	CASSPGGGGDTEAFF
.	TRBV11-3	TRBJ1-1	few	TGTGCCAGCAGCTTAGGGCCCGGCACTGAAGCTTTCTTT	CASSLGPGTEAFF
.	TRBV7-6	TRBJ2-3	.	TGTGCCAGCAGCCCCCAACTCGGCGGACGCCCTACAGATACGCAGTATTTT	CASSPQLGGRPTDTQYF
.	TRBV5-5	TRBJ2-5	.	TGTGCCAGCAGCCACCTCGGCACGGGGGAGACCCAGTACTTC	CASSHLGTGETQYF
TRBD1	TRBV7-3	TRBJ1-3	.	TGTGCCAGCAGCATGGACAGGGGGAACACCATATATTTT	CASSMDRGNTIYF
.	TRBV7-2	TRBJ2-2	.	TGTGCCAGCAGCCCGACCGCGAACACCGGGGAGCTGTTTTTT	CASSPTANTGELFF
TRBD1	TRBV11-2	TRBJ2-4	.	TGTGCCAGCAGCTCTACGGACAGGCGAAGCTTC	CASSSTDRRSF
.	TRBV28	TRBJ1-1	.	TGTGCCAGCAGTTTATTTAGTCGGGCAGCTGAAGCTTTCTTT	CASSLFSRAAEAFF
.	TRBV29-1	TRBJ2-2	.	TGCAGCGTTCAGCTAGACACCGGGGAGCTGTTTTTT	CSVQLDTGELFF
.	TRBV5-4	TRBJ1-2	.	TGTGCCAGCAGCTTTAGGGGCCGCCCCTATGGCTACACCTTC	CASSFRGRPYGYTF
TRBD2	TRBV5-1	TRBJ2-2	.	TGCGCCAGCAGCCCCCCGACTAGCGGGACTGTCGGGGAGCTGTTTTTT	CASSPPTSGTVGELFF
.	TRBV28	TRBJ2-1	once	TGTGCCAGCAGTTTCCCCCAGGCTTACAATGAGCAGTTCTTC	CASSFPQAYNEQFF
.	TRBV30	TRBJ1-5	.	TGTGCCTGGAGTGTATCACTCATCCGGGGGCTCAATCAGCCCCAGCATTTT	CAWSVSLIRGLNQPQHF
.	TRBV4-1	TRBJ2-3	.	TGCGCCAGCAGCCAAGAACGGGGGAATACGCAGTATTTT	CASSQERGNTQYF
.	TRBV6-1	TRBJ1-5	.	TGTGCCAGCAGTGAAGCCGCCAGGGCGCCCCAGCATTTT	CASSEAARAPQHF
.	TRBV7-5	TRBJ2-2	.	TGTGCCAGAAGCTTTTGCGGGAGGGAGAACACCGGGGAGCTGTTTTTT	CARSFCGRENTGELFF
TRBD1	TRBV5-1	TRBJ2-2	.	TGCGCCAGCAGCTTGGCCGGGACAGGGAACACCGGGGAGCTGTTTTTT	CASSLAGTGNTGELFF
.	TRBV28	TRBJ2-3	.	.	CASSSSTMGTDTQYF
TRBD1	TRBV6-1	TRBJ2-7	.	TGTGCCAGCAGGCTACAGGGGATCCCCTCCTACGAGCAGTACTTC	CASRLQGIPSYEQYF
.	TRBV10-2	TRBJ1-5	.	TGCGCCAGCAGTGAGTCTCGGAATAGCAATCAGCCCCAGCATTTT	CASSESRNSNQPQHF
TRBD2	TRBV15	TRBJ2-3	.	TGTGCCACCAGCAGAGATCCCAGCGGGGTCTCCCAAGATACGCAGTATTTT	CATSRDPSGVSQDTQYF
TRBD1	TRBV6-1	TRBJ1-5	.	TGTGCCAGCAGTGCCCAACCCGGGACAGGGACAACTCAGCCCCAGCATTTT	CASSAQPGTGTTQPQHF
.	TRBV6-5	TRBJ2-1	.	TGTGCCAGCAGGCCGGACCGGGTGAACAATGAGCAGTTCTTC	CASRPDRVNNEQFF
.	TRBV5-4	TRBJ2-2	.	TGTGCCAGCAGCTTGGCCGCGATAGCGGTTAACACCGGGGAGCTGTTTTTT	CASSLAAIAVNTGELFF
.	TRBV6-1	TRBJ2-3	.	TGTGCCAGCCGCACCGGGGGAGACACAGATACGCAGTATTTT	CASRTGGDTDTQYF
.	TRBV19	TRBJ1-2	.	TGTGGCTCGCGAAGTCTGTCGACGGCTTATGGCTACACCTTC	CGSRSLSTAYGYTF
.	TRBV5-1	TRBJ2-1	once	TGCGCCAGCAGCTTGGGAGTGGGATGGGGCCTCAATGAGCAGTTCTTC	CASSLGVGWGLNEQFF
.	TRBV18	TRBJ1-4	.	TGTGCCAGCACCGGGCAAACTAATGAAAAACTGTTTTTT	CASTGQTNEKLFF
.	TRBV19	TRBJ2-5	.	TGTGCCAGTACCAACCTAAAGGGGGTTCATGAGACCCAGTACTTC	CASTNLKGVHETQYF
.	TRBV6-1	TRBJ1-4	.	TGTGCCAGCAGTGAGGGTTGGCAAGGTGAAAAACTGTTTTTT	CASSEGWQGEKLFF
.	TRBV5-1	TRBJ1-2	.	TGCGCCAGCAGCAAGGACAGCTATGGCTACACCTTC	CASSKDSYGYTF
.	TRBV18	TRBJ2-1	.	TGTGCCAGCTCAAACTTCACAGGGTTGGTGTTCTTC	CASSNFTGLVFF
.	TRBV7-6	TRBJ2-3	.	TGTGCCAGCAGCCACGCAGATACGCAGTATTTT	CASSHADTQYF
.	TRBV5-1	TRBJ2-3	.	TGCGCCAGCAGCCCAGAGTCAGATACGCAGTATTTT	CASSPESDTQYF
TRBD1	TRBV6-5	TRBJ2-7	.	TGTGCCAGCAGCCGAACACAGGGGCGATACGAGCAGTACTTC	CASSRTQGRYEQYF
.	TRBV21-1	TRBJ1-2	.	TGTGCCAGCAGCAAAGGCCTACCGGGGGGCGGTGGCTACACCTTC	CASSKGLPGGGGYTF
TRBD1	TRBV23-1	TRBJ1-4	.	TGCGCCAGCAGTCAACCGGACAGGGGATCATCAAAACTGTTTTTT	CASSQPDRGSSKLFF
.	TRBV9	TRBJ2-6	.	TGTGCCAGCAGCGTAGTGGGCGGGGCCAACGTCCTGACTTTC	CASSVVGGANVLTF
.	TRBV7-6	TRBJ1-4	.	TGTGCCAGCAGCTTAGAGGGGGGCTTCAGGAAACTGTTTTTT	CASSLEGGFRKLFF
.	TRBV30	TRBJ1-2	.	TGTGCCTGGAGCCTCTCTGGGCGGGAAGGCGACTATGGCTACACCTTC	CAWSLSGREGDYGYTF
.	TRBV18	TRBJ1-2	.	TGTGCCAGCTCACGACAGGAGAACTATGGCTACACCTTC	CASSRQENYGYTF
.	TRBV30	TRBJ1-2	.	TGTGCCTGGAGTGCGGGGTATGGCTACACCTTC	CAWSAGYGYTF
TRBD1	TRBV30	TRBJ1-4	.	TGTGCCTGGATTCCGGGAGGGGGCGGTGAAAAACTGTTTTTT	CAWIPGGGGEKLFF
TRBD2	TRBV2	TRBJ2-1	.	TGTGCCAGCAGCCCCCGGACTAGCGGGAGCGACAATGAGCAGTTCTTC	CASSPRTSGSDNEQFF
.	TRBV14	TRBJ1-1	.	TGTGCCAGCAGCCAAGATGGTAAGGGGATGAACACTGAAGCTTTCTTT	CASSQDGKGMNTEAFF
TRBD2	TRBV30	TRBJ2-1	.	TGTGCCTGGCTCGGGGGGAATGAGCAGTTCTTC	CAWLGGNEQFF
.	TRBV6-5	TRBJ1-2	once	TGTGCCAGCAGTTACAATCGGAACGCCTATGGCTACACCTTC	CASSYNRNAYGYTF
TRBD1	TRBV7-2	TRBJ1-2	.	TGTGCCAGCAGCCACACAGGGGGCCTTCTCTATGGCTACACCTTC	CASSHTGGLLYGYTF
.	TRBV7-9	TRBJ2-3	.	TGTGCCAGCAGCTTTTTTAGCGCCAAGATGGATACGCAGTATTTT	CASSFFSAKMDTQYF
.	TRBV10-2	TRBJ1-4	few	TGCGCCAGCAGTGAGTCGTTCGGCTGGGGAGATGAAAAACTGTTTTTT	CASSESFGWGDEKLFF
.	TRBV7-2	TRBJ2-7	once	TGTGCCAGCAGCTCCTGGACAGCCACCTACGAGCAGTACTTC	CASSSWTATYEQYF